The present TCR beta chain was sequenced within a study of cytomegalovirus exposure and HLA in healthy donors. This CDR3 contains 12 residues. The V end was cut by 3 bases, the J end by 0 bases, with 2 bases between. Germline CDR1 and CDR2: SNHLY and FYNNEI. PCR involved 60 Vbeta and 13 Jbeta primers. Data came from immunoSEQ multiplex PCR; TCRdb stores just in-frame clones and leaves some out. The sample shows roughly 160,000 clones, 70% to 90% of them seen only once. This clone has only one observation. Sequenced: PBMCs. The genes are TRBV2 and TRBJ1-2; D remains unclear. This receptor was identified in a young man in good health and CMV-seropositive. Here the CDR3 DNA reads TGTGCCAGCAGTGATACTAACTATGGCTACACCTTC. It specifies CASSDTNYGYTF.